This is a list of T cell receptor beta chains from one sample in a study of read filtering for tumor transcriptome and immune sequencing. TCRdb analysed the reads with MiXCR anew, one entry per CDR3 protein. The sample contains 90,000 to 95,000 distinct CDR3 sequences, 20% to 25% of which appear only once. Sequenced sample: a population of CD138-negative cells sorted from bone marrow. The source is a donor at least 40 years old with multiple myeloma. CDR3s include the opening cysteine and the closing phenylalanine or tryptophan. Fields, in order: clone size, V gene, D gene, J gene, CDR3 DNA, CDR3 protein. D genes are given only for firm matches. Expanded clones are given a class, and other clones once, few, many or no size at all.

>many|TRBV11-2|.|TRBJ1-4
TGTGCCAGCAGCGGGGTTCCCATGTGGGAAAAACTGTTTTTT
CASSGVPMWEKLFF
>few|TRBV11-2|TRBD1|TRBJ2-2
TGTGCCAGCAGGACGGCGGGACAGGGATATCTGAGCGGGGAGCTGTTTTTT
CASRTAGQGYLSGELFF
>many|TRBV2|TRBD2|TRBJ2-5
TGTGCCAGCAGTGAAGCGGGACTAGCAGAGACCCAGTACTTC
CASSEAGLAETQYF
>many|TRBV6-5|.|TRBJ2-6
TGTGCCAGCAGTTACATTGGGACTGGGGCCAACGTCCTGACTTTC
CASSYIGTGANVLTF
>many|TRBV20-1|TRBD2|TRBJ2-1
TGCAGTGCAAAGCGCCAGACTAGCCGAAGCGATGAGCAGTTCTTC
CSAKRQTSRSDEQFF
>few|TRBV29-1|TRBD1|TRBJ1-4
TGCAGCGTTTATGGACAGGGAGGCGAAAAACTGTTTTTT
CSVYGQGGEKLFF
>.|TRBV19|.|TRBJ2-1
TGTGCCACTAGTCTGAGCTCCTACAATGAGCAGTTCTTC
CATSLSSYNEQFF
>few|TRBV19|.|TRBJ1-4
TGTGCCAGTAGTACTAGCCTTCGGAGGGGAAATGAAAAACTGTTTTTT
CASSTSLRRGNEKLFF
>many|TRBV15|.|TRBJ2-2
TGTGCCACCAAAGGAGGGACGGACACCGGGGAGCTGTTTTTT
CATKGGTDTGELFF
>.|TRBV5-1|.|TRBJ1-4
TGCGCCAGCAGCCGGGACGGGGAAAAACTGTTTTTT
CASSRDGEKLFF
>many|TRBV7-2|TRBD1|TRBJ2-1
TGTGCCAGCAGAGGTACAGGCTCGAACAGGGGGGAGGATGAGCAGTTCTTC
CASRGTGSNRGEDEQFF
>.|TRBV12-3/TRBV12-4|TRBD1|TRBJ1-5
TGTACCAGCAGCGGACAGGGAAATCAGCCCCAGCATTTT
CTSSGQGNQPQHF
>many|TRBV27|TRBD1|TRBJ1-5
TGTGCCAGCAGTTTGACGGGGACAGCTTATAGCAATCAGCCCCAGCATTTT
CASSLTGTAYSNQPQHF
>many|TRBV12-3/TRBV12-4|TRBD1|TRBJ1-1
TGTGCCAGCACCAACTACAGGGGAGGTATAAAGGACACTGAAGCTTTCTTT
CASTNYRGGIKDTEAFF
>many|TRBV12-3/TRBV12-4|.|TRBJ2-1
TGTGCCAGCAGTTGGGGGGGCGAAGATGAGCAGTTCTTC
CASSWGGEDEQFF
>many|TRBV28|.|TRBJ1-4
TGTGCCAGCAGTTTTGGGGGCACGTTAGATGAAAAACTGTTTTTT
CASSFGGTLDEKLFF
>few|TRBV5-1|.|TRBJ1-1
TGCGCCAGCAGCTCCAGCAGCCAAAACACTGAAGCTTTCTTT
CASSSSSQNTEAFF
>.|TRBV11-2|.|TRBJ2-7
TGTGCCAGCAGCAATTCCTGGGAGCAGTACTTC
CASSNSWEQYF
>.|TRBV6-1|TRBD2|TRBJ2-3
TGTGCTTGCAGGAGGGGAGGGACTTCCGATACGCAGTATTTT
CACRRGGTSDTQYF
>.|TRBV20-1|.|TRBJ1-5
TGCAGTGCTAGAGATGTTCACCGGACAGAGATCAAACCCCAGCATTTT
CSARDVHRTEIKPQHF
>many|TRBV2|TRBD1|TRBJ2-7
TGTGCCAGCAGGGCAACTGAACAGGGGGCCTACGAGCAGTACTTC
CASRATEQGAYEQYF
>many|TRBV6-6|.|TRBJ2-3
TGTGCCAGCAGTTACTTTCAATGGGATACGCAGTATTTT
CASSYFQWDTQYF
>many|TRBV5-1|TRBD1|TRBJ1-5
TGCGCCAGCAGCTTAGGACAGGAGAGCAATCAGCCCCAGCATTTT
CASSLGQESNQPQHF
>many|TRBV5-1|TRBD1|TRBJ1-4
TGCGCCAGCAGCTTCCCTCGGGATGCAGGGGGATCTGAAAAACTGTTTTTT
CASSFPRDAGGSEKLFF
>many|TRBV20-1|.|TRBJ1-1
TGCAGTGCTAGAGATGCCCGGGGGGGCACTGAAGCTTTCTTT
CSARDARGGTEAFF
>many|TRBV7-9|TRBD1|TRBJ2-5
TGTGCCAGCAGCTCCCTACAGGGGCCTCAAGAGACCCAGTACTTC
CASSSLQGPQETQYF
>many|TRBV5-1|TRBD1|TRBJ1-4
TGCGCCAGCAGCTCAACCGGGACAGGGCCTGAAAAACTGTTTTTT
CASSSTGTGPEKLFF
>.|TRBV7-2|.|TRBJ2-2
TGCGCCAGCAGCTTAGCCACCGGGGAGCTGTTTTTT
CASSLATGELFF
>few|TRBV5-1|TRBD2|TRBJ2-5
TGCGCCAGCAGCGGCCCTAGCGGCCAAGAGACCCAGTACTTC
CASSGPSGQETQYF
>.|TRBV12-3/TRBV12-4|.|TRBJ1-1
TGTGCCAGCAGCCGGAGATTGGGGGGTTACACTGAAGCTTTCTTT
CASSRRLGGYTEAFF
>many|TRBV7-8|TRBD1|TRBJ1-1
TGTGCCAGCAGCTTAGATTTCTCCCCGGGACAGGAATCGGGGAACACTGAAGCTTTCTTT
CASSLDFSPGQESGNTEAFF
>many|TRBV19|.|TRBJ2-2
TGTGCCAGTAGTATCGGCAGGCACACCGGGGAGCTGTTTTTT
CASSIGRHTGELFF
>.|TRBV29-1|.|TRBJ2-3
TGCAGCGTTGCCTCGGGCAGTACTAGCACAGATACGCAGTATTTT
CSVASGSTSTDTQYF
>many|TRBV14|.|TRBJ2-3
TGTGCCAGCAGCCTTCGACAGAGCACAGATACGCAGTATTTT
CASSLRQSTDTQYF
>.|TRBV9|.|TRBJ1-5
TGTGCCAGCAGCGTAGAAGGTACAATAAATCAGCCCCAGCATTTT
CASSVEGTINQPQHF
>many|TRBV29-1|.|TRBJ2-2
TGCAGCGTGCGCGACACCGGGGAGCTGTTTTTT
CSVRDTGELFF
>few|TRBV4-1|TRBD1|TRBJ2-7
TGCGCCAGCAGCCAATGGGGGACAGGGGATTACGAGCAGTACTTC
CASSQWGTGDYEQYF
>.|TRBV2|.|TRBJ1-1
TGTGCCATCAGCCTGATGGAACTAGAAGCTTTCTTT
CAISLMELEAFF
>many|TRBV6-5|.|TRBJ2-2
TGTGCCAGCAGCCGACTTGAGGGAGCCGGGGAGCTGTTTTTT
CASSRLEGAGELFF
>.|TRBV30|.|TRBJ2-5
TGTGCCTGGAGTGGCCGGGACGGTGTACAAGAGACCCAGTACTTC
CAWSGRDGVQETQYF
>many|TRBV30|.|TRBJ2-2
TGTGCCTGGAAAAGGGATGCCGGCACCGGGGAGCTGTTTTTT
CAWKRDAGTGELFF
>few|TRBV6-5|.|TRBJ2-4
TGTGCCAGCAGTTTGGGGGTAGCCAAAAACATTCAGTACTTC
CASSLGVAKNIQYF